This T cell receptor (beta chain) was identified in a study of radiotherapy plus CTLA-4 blockade in lung cancer. CDR1 SGHDT and CDR2 YYEEEE come from the germline V gene. Trimming removed 2 bases from V and 9 bases from J, with 11 bases in between. The CDR3 totals 12 residues. The assay was immunoSEQ multiplex PCR, and TCRdb's table has in-frame clones only and misses some. The sample records tens of thousands of clones, less than 80% being singletons. The sequence was collected from a human donor with non-small cell lung cancer that progressed on radiotherapy plus ipilimumab. V usage is TRBV5-6 and J usage is TRBJ2-5; weak D call: TRBD2 (6 bases). The input for sequencing was peripheral blood, taken from a patient treated with radiotherapy plus ipilimumab. CDR3 in amino acids: CASSFGRESQYF. CDR3 sequence (DNA): TGTGCCAGCAGCTTCGGTCGGGAGTCCCAGTACTTC.